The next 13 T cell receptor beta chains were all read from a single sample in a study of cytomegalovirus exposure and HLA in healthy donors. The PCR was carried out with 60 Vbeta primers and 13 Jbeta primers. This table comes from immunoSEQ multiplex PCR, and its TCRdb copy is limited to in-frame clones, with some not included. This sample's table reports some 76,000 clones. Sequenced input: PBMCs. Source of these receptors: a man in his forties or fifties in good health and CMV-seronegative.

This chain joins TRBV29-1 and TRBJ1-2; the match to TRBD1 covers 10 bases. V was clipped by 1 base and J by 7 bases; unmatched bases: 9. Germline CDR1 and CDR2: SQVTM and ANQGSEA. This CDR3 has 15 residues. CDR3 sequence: CSVEGGGQGHLGYTF. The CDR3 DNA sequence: TGCAGCGTTGAAGGAGGGGGACAGGGGCACCTTGGCTACACCTTC.

The CDR3 DNA sequence: TGTGCCAGCAGCACCGGGACTTCCTCTGGAAACACCATATATTTT. Amino acid sequence: CASSTGTSSGNTIYF. The gene calls are TRBV7-2 and TRBJ1-3, with D perhaps TRBD1 (5 bases). V gave up 5 bases and J gave up 0 bases, with 11 bases separating them. The CDR3 sequence is 15 residues long. Germline V gives CDR1 SGHTA, CDR2 FQGNSA.

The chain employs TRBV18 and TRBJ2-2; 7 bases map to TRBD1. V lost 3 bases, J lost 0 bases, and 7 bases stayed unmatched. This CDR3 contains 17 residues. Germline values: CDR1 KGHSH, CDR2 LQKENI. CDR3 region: CASSPRDRVTNTGELFF. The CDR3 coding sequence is TGTGCCAGCTCACCCCGAGACAGGGTAACGAACACCGGGGAGCTGTTTTTT.

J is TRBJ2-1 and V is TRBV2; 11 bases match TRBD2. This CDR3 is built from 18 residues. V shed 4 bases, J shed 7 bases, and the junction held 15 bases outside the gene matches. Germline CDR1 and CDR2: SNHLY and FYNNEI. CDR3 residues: CASSVRFLRLAGGNEQFF. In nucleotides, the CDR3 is TGTGCCAGCAGTGTGCGTTTTCTGCGTCTAGCGGGAGGAAATGAGCAGTTCTTC.

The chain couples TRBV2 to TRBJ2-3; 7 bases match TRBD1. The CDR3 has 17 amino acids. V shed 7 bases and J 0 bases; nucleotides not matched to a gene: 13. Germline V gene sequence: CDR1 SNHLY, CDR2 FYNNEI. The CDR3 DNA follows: TGTGCCAGCATTCGAGAAGACAGGGCCTCTAGCACAGATACGCAGTATTTT. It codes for CASIREDRASSTDTQYF.

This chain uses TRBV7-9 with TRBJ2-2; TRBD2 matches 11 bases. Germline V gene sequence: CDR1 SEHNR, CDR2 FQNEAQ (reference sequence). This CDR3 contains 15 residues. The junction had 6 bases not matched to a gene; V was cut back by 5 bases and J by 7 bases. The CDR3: CASSPLAGGGGELFF. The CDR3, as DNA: TGTGCCAGCAGCCCCCTAGCGGGAGGTGGCGGGGAGCTGTTTTTT.

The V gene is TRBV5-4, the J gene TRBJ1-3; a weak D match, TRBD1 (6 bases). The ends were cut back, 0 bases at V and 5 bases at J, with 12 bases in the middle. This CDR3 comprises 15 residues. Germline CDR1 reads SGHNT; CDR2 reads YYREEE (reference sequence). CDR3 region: CASSLDRDPRNTIYF. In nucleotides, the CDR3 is TGTGCCAGCAGCTTGGACAGGGACCCTAGAAACACCATATATTTT.

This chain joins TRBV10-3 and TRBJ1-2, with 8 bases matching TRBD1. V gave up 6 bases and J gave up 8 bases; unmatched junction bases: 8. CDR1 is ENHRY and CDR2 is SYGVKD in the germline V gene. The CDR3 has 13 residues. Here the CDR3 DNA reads TGTGCCATCAGCTTGGACAGGGAAGAGGGCTACACCTTC. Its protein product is CAISLDREEGYTF.

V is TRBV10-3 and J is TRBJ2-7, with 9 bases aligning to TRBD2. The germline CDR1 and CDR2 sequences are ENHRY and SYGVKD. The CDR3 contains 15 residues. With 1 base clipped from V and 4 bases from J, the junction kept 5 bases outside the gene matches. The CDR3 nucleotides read TGTGCCATCAGTGAGTTGCGGGGGGGCCGGTACGAGCAGTACTTC. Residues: CAISELRGGRYEQYF.

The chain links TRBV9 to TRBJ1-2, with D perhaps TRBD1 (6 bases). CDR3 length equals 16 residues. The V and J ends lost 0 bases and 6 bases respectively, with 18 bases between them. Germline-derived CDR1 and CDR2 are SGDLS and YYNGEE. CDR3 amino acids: CASSVERGGLANGYTF. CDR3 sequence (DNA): TGTGCCAGCAGCGTAGAGAGAGGGGGTTTGGCCAATGGCTACACCTTC. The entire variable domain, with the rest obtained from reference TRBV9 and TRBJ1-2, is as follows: DSGVTQTPKHLITATGQRVTLRCSPRSGDLSVYWYQQSLDQGLQFLIQYYNGEERAKGNILERFSAQQFPDLHSELNLSSLELGDSALYFCASSVERGGLANGYTFGSGTRLTVV.

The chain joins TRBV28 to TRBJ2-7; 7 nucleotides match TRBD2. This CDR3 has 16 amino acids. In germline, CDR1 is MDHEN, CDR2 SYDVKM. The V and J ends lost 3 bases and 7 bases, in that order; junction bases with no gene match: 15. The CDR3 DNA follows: TGTGCCAGCAGTTTTCCGTGGGGGGAGGGCCGGGGGGAGCAGTACTTC. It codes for CASSFPWGEGRGEQYF.

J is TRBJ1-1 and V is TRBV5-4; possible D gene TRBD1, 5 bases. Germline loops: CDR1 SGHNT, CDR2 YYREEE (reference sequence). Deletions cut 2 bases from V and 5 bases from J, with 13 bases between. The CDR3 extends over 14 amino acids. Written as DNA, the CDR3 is TGTGCCAGCAGCTTTTTGGGGGAGGAAACTGAAGCTTTCTTT. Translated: CASSFLGEETEAFF.

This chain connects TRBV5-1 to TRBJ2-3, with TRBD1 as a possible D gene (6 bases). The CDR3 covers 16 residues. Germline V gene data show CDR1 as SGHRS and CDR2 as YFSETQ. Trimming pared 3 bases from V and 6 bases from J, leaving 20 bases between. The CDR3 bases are TGCGCCAGCAGCTCGGATCCTACAGGGTTCACGGATACGCAGTATTTT. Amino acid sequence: CASSSDPTGFTDTQYF.